Below are 5 T cell receptor beta chains sequenced from a single sample in a study of blood T cell repertoires in COVID-19. Measured with immunoSEQ multiplex PCR; TCRdb has only the in-frame clones, and not every one. The profile shows about 130,000 clones, around 79% of them singletons. Sample: peripheral blood. All receptors come from a woman between 65 and 79 years old with COVID-19, enrolled during active disease.

The rearrangement joins TRBV9 to TRBJ2-7; D not certain. CDR1 and CDR2 (germline): SGDLS, YYNGEE. CDR3 length: 13 residues. The V end lost 3 bases, the J end lost 6 bases, and 13 bases lay between the germline ends. This CDR3 reads CASSAGPISEQYF. CDR3 in DNA: TGTGCCAGCAGCGCAGGCCCGATCTCCGAGCAGTACTTC.

The chain employs TRBV5-4 and TRBJ2-2; D possibly corresponds to TRBD2 (6 bases). The CDR3 loop spans 14 amino acids. The germline V and J ends were trimmed by 1 base and 5 bases, with 9 bases remaining between them. The germline CDR1 and CDR2 sequences are SGHNT and YYREEE (reference sequence). This CDR3 is CASSLKGRTGELFF. Written as DNA, the CDR3 is TGTGCCAGCAGCTTGAAGGGGAGGACCGGGGAGCTGTTTTTT.

V usage is TRBV9 and J usage is TRBJ2-1; TRBD2 matches at 10 bases. CDR3 length: 16 amino acids. V lost 0 bases to trimming and J lost 9 bases; unmatched junction nucleotides: 9. The germline gives CDR1 SGDLS, CDR2 YYNGEE. The CDR3 nucleotides read TGTGCCAGCAGCGTAGAGGGCAGCGGGGGGGATCGTGAGCAGTTCTTC. Protein sequence: CASSVEGSGGDREQFF.

This chain connects TRBV3-1 (or the pseudogene TRBV3-2) to TRBJ1-1, with D unclear. V was cut by 4 bases and J by 1 base, with 13 bases left in between. CDR1 and CDR2 from the germline V gene are LGHDT and YNNKEL (reference sequence). The CDR3 consists of 15 residues. The CDR3 spells CASSPDNSANTEAFF. DNA for the CDR3: TGTGCCAGCAGCCCAGACAACAGTGCGAACACTGAAGCTTTCTTT.

The rearrangement uses TRBV7-3 and TRBJ2-7; weak D call: TRBD1 (5 bases). V was shortened by 2 bases and J by 6 bases, with 14 bases between the two germline ends. The length of the CDR3 is 14 residues. Germline lookup yields CDR1 SGHTA and CDR2 FQGTGA. This CDR3 reads CASSLGRQGGEQYF. The CDR3, as DNA: TGTGCCAGCAGCTTAGGAAGGCAGGGCGGCGAGCAGTACTTC. Supplemented by reference TRBV7-3 and TRBJ2-7, the full variable domain reads GAGVSQTPSNKVTEKGKYVELRCDPISGHTALYWYRQSLGQGPEFLIYFQGTGAADDSGLPNDRFFAVRPEGSVSTLKIQRTERGDSAVYLCASSLGRQGGEQYFGPGTRLTVT.